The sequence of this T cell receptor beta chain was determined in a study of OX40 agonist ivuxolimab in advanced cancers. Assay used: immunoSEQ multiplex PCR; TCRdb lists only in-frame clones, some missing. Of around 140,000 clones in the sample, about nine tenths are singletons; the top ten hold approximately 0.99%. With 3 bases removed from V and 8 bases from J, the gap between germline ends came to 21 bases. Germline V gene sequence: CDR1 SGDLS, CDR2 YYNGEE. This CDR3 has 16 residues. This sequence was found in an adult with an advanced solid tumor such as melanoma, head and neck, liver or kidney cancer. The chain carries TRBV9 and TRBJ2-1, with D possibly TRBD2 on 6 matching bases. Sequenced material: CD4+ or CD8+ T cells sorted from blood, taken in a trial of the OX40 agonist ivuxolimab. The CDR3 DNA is TGTGCCAGCAGCGCGGGTCGGGGGTCCCCTGAGGATGAGCAGTTCTTC. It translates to CASSAGRGSPEDEQFF.